This T cell receptor beta chain was recovered during a study of blood T cell repertoires in COVID-19. The CDR3 totals 14 residues. In germline, CDR1 is SGHTA, CDR2 FQGNSA. The J segment lost 6 bases and the V segment lost 5 bases, leaving 7 bases of the junction unmatched. TCRdb keeps only in-frame clones here, not all; method: immunoSEQ multiplex PCR. There are 150,000 to 200,000 clones in the sample; under 80% occur only once, and about a sixth lies in the top ten. This chain joins TRBV7-2 and TRBJ2-3; TRBD2 aligns across 8 bases. Sequencing was done on a sample of PBMCs or T cells enriched from blood (not recorded which). The TCR comes from a woman aged 45-65 years with acute COVID-19. The CDR3 nucleotides are TGTGCCAGCAGCCCAGGACTAGCCTTTGATACGCAGTATTTT. Encoded protein: CASSPGLAFDTQYF.